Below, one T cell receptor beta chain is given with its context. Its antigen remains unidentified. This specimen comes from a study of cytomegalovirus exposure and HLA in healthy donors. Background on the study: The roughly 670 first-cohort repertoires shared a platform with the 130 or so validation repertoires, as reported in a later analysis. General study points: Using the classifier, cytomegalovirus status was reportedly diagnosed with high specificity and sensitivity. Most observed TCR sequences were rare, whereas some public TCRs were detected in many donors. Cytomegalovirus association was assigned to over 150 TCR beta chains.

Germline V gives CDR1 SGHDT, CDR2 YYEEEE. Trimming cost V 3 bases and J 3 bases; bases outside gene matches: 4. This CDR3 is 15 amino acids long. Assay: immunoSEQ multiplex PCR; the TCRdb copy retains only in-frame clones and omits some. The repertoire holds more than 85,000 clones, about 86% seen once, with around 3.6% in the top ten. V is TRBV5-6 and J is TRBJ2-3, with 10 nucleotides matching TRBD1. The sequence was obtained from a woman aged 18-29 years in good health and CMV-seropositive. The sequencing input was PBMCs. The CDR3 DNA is TGTGCCAGCAGCTCGCCGGGACAGGGGACAGATACGCAGTATTTT. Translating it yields CASSSPGQGTDTQYF.